The 27 T cell receptor beta chains below were found in one sample sequenced in a study of Graves' ophthalmopathy and Graves' hyperthyroidism (dated by TCRdb to 2017 to 2018). The sequencing machine was an Illumina HiSeq 2000. For repertoire sequencing, the TCR beta CDR3 regions were amplified from RNA transcripts. The first round of RT-PCR was done with HTBI primers and the Qiagen OneStep RT-PCR kit, and was followed by a second round of multiplex PCR, then size selection and purification. TCRdb reprocessing: public reads trimmed at Q25 with fastp, clones called with MiXCR, in-frame beta chains kept. Merged by CDR3 protein, the rows form single entries marked with the most common genes and DNA. The sample table lists hundreds of thousands of distinct CDR3 sequences, about 20% of them with a count of one. Together, the top ten hold approximately 7.7% of the sample. Sequencing used peripheral blood. Every receptor here comes from a woman under 30 with stable Graves' hyperthyroidism. Some clones in this sample may be carry-over from other donors' samples. Donor details come from another sample of the same person, matched by shared clones.

This clonotype showed up just a few times. The chain links TRBV29-1 to TRBJ2-3, with TRBD2 identical over 8 bases. CDR1 and CDR2 (germline): SQVTM, ANQGSEA. This CDR3 has 13 residues. The V and J ends lost 6 bases and 2 bases, in that order; junction bases with no gene match: 4. The CDR3 region is CSVVGLVTDTQYF. The DNA for the CDR3 is TGCAGCGTCGTGGGACTAGTCACAGATACGCAGTATTTT.

The chain links TRBV6-2 or TRBV6-3 to TRBJ1-1; no clear D. Per the germline V gene, CDR1 is MNHEY and CDR2 is SVGEGT. This CDR3 spans 16 amino acids. Trimming stripped 2 bases from V and 0 bases from J, with 13 bases between. As DNA, the CDR3 is TGTGCCAGCAGTTACCTACCTAGGGTGATGAACACTGAAGCTTTCTTT. Encoded protein: CASSYLPRVMNTEAFF.

The sample holds many counts of this clonotype. The genes are TRBV6-2 or TRBV6-3 and TRBJ2-7; no firm D call. Per the germline V gene, CDR1 is MNHEY and CDR2 is SVGEGT. The CDR3 covers 14 residues. Trimming left V 4 bases short and J 2 bases short, with 12 bases between. CDR3 amino acids: CASSSELSTYEQYF. The CDR3 DNA reads as TGTGCCAGCAGTTCAGAGCTTAGCACCTACGAGCAGTACTTC.

The chain uses TRBV28 and TRBJ1-5; D might be TRBD1 (6 bases). CDR1 MDHEN and CDR2 SYDVKM come from the germline V gene. The CDR3 covers 17 residues. V lost 0 bases and J 6 bases, leaving 18 bases between the germline ends. The CDR3 region is CASSLWGGGRSSQPQHF. The CDR3 coding sequence is TGTGCCAGCAGTTTATGGGGGGGGGGGCGGTCTAGTCAGCCCCAGCATTTT.

Many counts were recorded for this clonotype. V gene TRBV6-1 combines with J gene TRBJ2-7; 7 nucleotides line up with TRBD1. J gave up 1 base and V 6 bases, and 9 bases lay outside the gene matches. From germline, CDR1 is MNHNS and CDR2 SASEGT. CDR3 size: 15 residues. DNA of the CDR3: TGTGCCAGCAGCGTCAGGGGACAGTCGTCCTACGAGCAGTACTTC. Its protein product is CASSVRGQSSYEQYF.

This clonotype was seen repeatedly, ten times or more. The chain has TRBV6-5 and TRBJ1-1; possibly TRBD1 for D (6 bases). Germline CDR1 and CDR2: MNHEY and SVGAGI. CDR3 length equals 12 residues. The V end lost 8 bases, the J end lost 5 bases, and 12 bases lay between the germline ends. CDR3 amino acids: CASEGVRTEAFF. The CDR3 DNA reads as TGTGCCAGCGAGGGGGTAAGGACTGAAGCTTTCTTT.

The chain couples TRBV6-5 to TRBJ1-1; no clear D gene. The CDR3 has 17 residues. V was trimmed by 1 base and J by 1 base, leaving 16 bases between them. CDR1 is MNHEY and CDR2 is SVGAGI in the germline V gene. The CDR3 spells CASSYFSTGAGNTEAFF. The DNA for the CDR3 is TGTGCCAGCAGTTACTTCTCAACTGGTGCAGGGAACACTGAAGCTTTCTTT.

The chain links TRBV6-1 to TRBJ1-1; 7 bases map to TRBD1. This CDR3 has 13 amino acids. The germline V gene has CDR1 MNHNS and CDR2 SASEGT. J lost 1 base, V lost 7 bases, and 3 bases had no gene match. DNA of the CDR3: TGTGCCAGCAACAGGGGAGAGAACACTGAAGCTTTCTTT. It encodes CASNRGENTEAFF.

Comment on this clonotype: This CDR3 is missing its conserved last phenylalanine or tryptophan, likely due to a read error. The limits of the CDR3 on the DNA are not certain, so only TCRdb's listed CDR3 is given. V and J are TRBV6-2 or TRBV6-3 and TRBJ1-5; the table's D call, TRBD1, has no DNA check behind it. The CDR3 spans 16 amino acids, including both terminal residues. Germline V lookup: CDR1 MNHEY, CDR2 SVGEGT. The CDR3 spells CASSYPAGSSNQPQQL.

The V gene is TRBV30, the J gene TRBJ1-2; 8 bases align to TRBD1. V dropped 3 bases and J dropped 3; count of bases not matched to a gene: 6. Germline assignment: CDR1 GTSNPN and CDR2 SVGIG (reference sequence). The CDR3 is made up of 14 amino acids. The CDR3 region has the DNA TGTGCCTGGAGGGCAGGGGGCTGGGACTATGGCTACACCTTC. Its translation: CAWRAGGWDYGYTF.

The genes are TRBV12-3 or TRBV12-4 and TRBJ1-2; tentative D call: TRBD1 (5 bases). Trimming left V 6 bases short and J 1 base short, with 15 bases between. The CDR3 is made up of 15 amino acids. As DNA, the CDR3 is TGTGCCAGCAGCCGCGGACACCTTGATAACTATGGCTACACCTTC. Encoded protein: CASSRGHLDNYGYTF.

This clonotype has just a few counts. The rearrangement links TRBV11-1 to TRBJ1-1; TRBD1 matches at 7 bases. Trimming removed 4 bases from V and 4 bases from J; junction bases left unmatched: 12. Germline assignment: CDR1 SGHAT and CDR2 FQDESV (reference sequence). The CDR3 totals 16 residues. CDR3 sequence: CASSSNSGQARTEAFF. The CDR3 DNA reads TGTGCCAGCAGCTCTAACTCAGGACAGGCCCGCACTGAAGCTTTCTTT.

This clonotype was recorded at least ten times. The chain combines TRBV28 with TRBJ1-6; 10 nucleotides agree with TRBD1. Trimming at V came to 4 bases and at J to 9 bases, leaving 3 bases not matched to a gene. From germline, CDR1 is MDHEN and CDR2 SYDVKM. This CDR3 comprises 14 residues. This chain's CDR3 is CASSWGTGVSPLHF. CDR3 bases: TGTGCCAGCAGTTGGGGGACAGGGGTTTCACCCCTCCACTTT.

Note on this clonotype: Relative to the germline gene, one junction end is altered; a read error may explain this. The CDR3 nucleotides read TGCAGTGCTCGAGACGGTCGAGGCAGCTACGAGCAGTACTTC. Its translation: CSARDGRGSYEQYF. This chain connects TRBV20-1 to TRBJ2-7; D gene ambiguous. The CDR3 contains 14 residues. Germline CDR1 is DFQATT and CDR2 is SNEGSKA (reference sequence).

This clonotype was seen once. A much larger clone differs by one base, so this may be a read error. V gene TRBV30 combines with J gene TRBJ1-3, with D unclear. Germline CDR1 reads GTSNPN; CDR2 reads SVGIG (reference sequence). The CDR3 is made up of 13 amino acids. CDR3 DNA sequence: TGTGCCTGCCCAGAAAACTCTGTAAACACCATATATTTT. Encoded protein: CACPENSVNTIYF.

The chain carries TRBV6-2 or TRBV6-3 and TRBJ2-5, with D perhaps being TRBD1 or TRBD2 (6 bases each). Germline assignment: CDR1 MNHEY and CDR2 SVGEGT. This CDR3 comprises 14 residues. V lost 5 bases and J 3 bases, leaving 13 bases between the germline ends. CDR3 coding DNA: TGTGCCAGCAGTCCACCGGGGGCGAAAGAGACCCAGTACTTC. Its protein is CASSPPGAKETQYF.

The table lists this clonotype with a few counts. V usage is TRBV3-1 and J usage is TRBJ1-3, with 11 bases identical to TRBD1. V was pared by 4 bases and J by 0 bases, with 2 bases of the junction left unmatched. Germline assignment: CDR1 LGHDT and CDR2 YNNKEL (reference sequence). CDR3 length: 16 amino acids. CDR3 region: CASSRDRGISGNTIYF. The CDR3 coding sequence is TGTGCCAGCAGCCGGGACAGGGGGATCTCTGGAAACACCATATATTTT.

The gene calls are TRBV24-1 and TRBJ1-1; D is undetermined. There are 15 residues in the CDR3. The germline V gene has CDR1 KGHDR and CDR2 SFDVKD. Trimming took off 4 bases at V and 1 base at J, with 12 bases between the two ends. CDR3 bases: TGTGCCACCAGTGACAAGGGCTCGGCGAACACTGAAGCTTTCTTT. This codes for CATSDKGSANTEAFF.

This clonotype was seen a handful of times. The CDR3 here is CASSLTRTGMERETQYF. The DNA of the CDR3 is TGTGCCAGCAGTTTGACCCGAACGGGGATGGAGAGGGAGACCCAGTACTTC. The V and J genes are TRBV5-5 and TRBJ2-5, with D possibly being TRBD2 (5 bases). Germline V gives CDR1 SGHKS, CDR2 YYEKEE (reference sequence). The CDR3 contains 17 residues. The V end was cut by 5 bases, the J end by 5 bases, with 25 bases between.

The chain is built from TRBV4-1 and TRBJ1-2, with a possible D match to TRBD1 (6 bases). This CDR3 comprises 14 residues. Looked up from germline, CDR1 is MGHRA and CDR2 is YSYEKL. Trimming removed 4 bases from V and 12 bases from J, with 21 bases in between. Here the CDR3 DNA reads TGCGCCAGCAGCCTGTCGACAGGTAGTACTCGCCACACCTTC. Translation: CASSLSTGSTRHTF.

The chain is built from TRBV30 and TRBJ2-5; 8 bases align to TRBD2. V shed 3 bases and J 9 bases; nucleotides not matched to a gene: 3. This CDR3 has 11 residues. Germline V gives CDR1 GTSNPN, CDR2 SVGIG (reference sequence). CDR3 in amino acids: CAWSGRGAQYF. CDR3 in DNA: TGTGCCTGGAGCGGGAGGGGGGCCCAGTACTTC.

This clonotype has ten or more counts. The chain uses TRBV2 and TRBJ2-2; 10 nucleotides align to TRBD1. Germline CDR1 and CDR2: SNHLY and FYNNEI. The V and J ends lost 8 bases and 6 bases, in that order; junction bases with no gene match: 15. The CDR3 spans 17 residues. The CDR3 is CASLLGTGVTFAGELFF. CDR3 in DNA: TGTGCCAGCCTCTTGGGGACAGGGGTTACATTTGCCGGGGAGCTGTTTTTT.

This clonotype has a count of ten or more. The J gene is TRBJ2-5, the V gene TRBV5-5; TRBD2 matches 7 bases. After removal of 4 bases from V and 5 bases from J, the junction contained 17 bases not matched to a gene. Germline loops: CDR1 SGHKS, CDR2 YYEKEE (reference sequence). CDR3 size: 17 residues. This CDR3 reads CASSTGGGSVAVETQYF. The DNA for the CDR3 is TGTGCCAGCAGCACCGGGGGAGGGAGTGTTGCGGTGGAGACCCAGTACTTC.

This clonotype was picked up a small number of times. Since a much larger clone is just one base distant, this may be a read error. V gene TRBV12-3 or TRBV12-4 combines with J gene TRBJ2-5; 10 bases fit TRBD1. The CDR3 is made up of 15 amino acids. The CDR3 nucleotides are TGTACCAGCAGTGGGTCGACAGGGGGCGGAGAGACCCAGTACTTC. This encodes CTSSGSTGGGETQYF.

This clonotype was detected only a few times. The V call is TRBV4-1, the J call TRBJ1-2; TRBD1 might be the D (5 bases). Looked up from germline, CDR1 is MGHRA and CDR2 is YSYEKL. The V gene lost 0 bases and the J gene lost 4 bases, with 15 bases spanning the gap. The CDR3 covers 16 residues. CDR3 DNA: TGCGCCAGCAGCCAAGACGGCTGGGGGAGTGGCTATGGCTACACCTTC. The encoded protein is CASSQDGWGSGYGYTF.

This clonotype was seen just once. One end of the junction does not line up with germline, which may come from a read error. The rearrangement joins TRBV7-9 to TRBJ1-2; 7 nucleotides match TRBD1. The CDR3 covers 15 residues. CDR1 and CDR2 (germline): SEHNR, FQNEAQ (reference sequence). The CDR3 region is CASSQPGQSLYGFTF. DNA of the CDR3: TGTGCCAGCAGCCAGCCGGGACAGAGTCTCTATGGCTTCACCTTC.

This clonotype was recorded at least ten times. CDR3 nucleotide sequence: TGTGCCAGCTCACCACAAGTAATAGCGGGGGCCTACGAGCAGTACTTC. Translated: CASSPQVIAGAYEQYF. J is TRBJ2-7 and V is TRBV18, with TRBD2 matching over 9 bases. The V gene end was trimmed by 1 base and the J gene end by 2 bases; junction bases not matched to a gene: 6. CDR3 length: 16 residues. The germline V gene has CDR1 KGHSH and CDR2 LQKENI.